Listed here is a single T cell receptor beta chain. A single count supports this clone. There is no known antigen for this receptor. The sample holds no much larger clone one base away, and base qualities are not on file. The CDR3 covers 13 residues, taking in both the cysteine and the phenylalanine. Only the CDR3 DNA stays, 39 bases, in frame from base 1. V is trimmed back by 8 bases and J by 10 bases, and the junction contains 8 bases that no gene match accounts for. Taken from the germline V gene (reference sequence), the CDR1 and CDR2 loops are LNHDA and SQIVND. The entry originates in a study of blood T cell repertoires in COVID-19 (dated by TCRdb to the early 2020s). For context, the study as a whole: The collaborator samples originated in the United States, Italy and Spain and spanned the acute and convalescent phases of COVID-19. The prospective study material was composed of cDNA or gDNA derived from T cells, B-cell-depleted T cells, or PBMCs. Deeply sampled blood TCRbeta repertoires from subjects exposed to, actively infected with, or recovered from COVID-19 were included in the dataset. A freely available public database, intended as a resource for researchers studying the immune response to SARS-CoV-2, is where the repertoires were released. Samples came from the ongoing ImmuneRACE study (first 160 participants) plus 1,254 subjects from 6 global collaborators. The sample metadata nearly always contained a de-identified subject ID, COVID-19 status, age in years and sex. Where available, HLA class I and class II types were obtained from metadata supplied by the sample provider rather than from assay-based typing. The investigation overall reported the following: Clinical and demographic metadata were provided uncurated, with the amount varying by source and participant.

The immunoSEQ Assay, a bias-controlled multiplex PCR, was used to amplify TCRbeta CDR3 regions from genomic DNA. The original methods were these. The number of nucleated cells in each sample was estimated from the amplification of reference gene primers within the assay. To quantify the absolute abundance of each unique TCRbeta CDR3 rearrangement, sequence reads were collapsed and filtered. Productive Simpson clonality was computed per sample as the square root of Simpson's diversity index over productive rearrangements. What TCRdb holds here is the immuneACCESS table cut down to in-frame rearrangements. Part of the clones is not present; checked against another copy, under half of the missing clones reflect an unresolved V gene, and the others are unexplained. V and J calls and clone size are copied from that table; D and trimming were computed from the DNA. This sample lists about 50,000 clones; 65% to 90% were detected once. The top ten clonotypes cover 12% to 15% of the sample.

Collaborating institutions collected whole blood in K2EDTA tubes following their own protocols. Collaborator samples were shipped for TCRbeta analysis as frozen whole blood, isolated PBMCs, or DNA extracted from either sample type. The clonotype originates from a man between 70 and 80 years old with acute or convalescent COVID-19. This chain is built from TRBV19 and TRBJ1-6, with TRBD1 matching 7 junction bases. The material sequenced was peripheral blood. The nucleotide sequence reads TGTGCCAGTCGGGACAGACGGGAATCACCCCTCCACTTT. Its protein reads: CASRDRRESPLHF.